These 3 T cell receptor beta chains originate from one sample sequenced in a study of cytomegalovirus exposure and HLA in healthy donors. This PCR relied on a set of 60 Vbeta primers and 13 Jbeta primers. TCRdb's table, derived via immunoSEQ multiplex PCR, lists solely in-frame clones and lacks some. The ten top clones account for roughly 4%, within a sample of about 110,000 clones. Source material: PBMCs. Receptors were obtained from a man between 18 and 29 years old in good health and CMV-seronegative.

In nucleotides, the CDR3 is TGTGCCAGCAGTGGGTCGGCAGGGGTCGAAGCTTTCTTT. It translates to CASSGSAGVEAFF. The chain links TRBV2 to TRBJ1-1; D perhaps matches TRBD1 (6 bases). This CDR3 contains 13 residues. V was trimmed by 4 bases and J by 8 bases, leaving 14 bases between them. CDR1 is SNHLY, CDR2 FYNNEI, per germline.

The chain is built from TRBV6-5 and TRBJ2-2; TRBD2 is a possible D gene (6 bases). Trimming shortened V by 8 bases and J by 7 bases, and 14 bases separated the two germline ends. This CDR3 spans 13 amino acids. The germline gives CDR1 MNHEY, CDR2 SVGAGI. Written as DNA, the CDR3 is TGTGCCAGCCTAACGTTCGGGGGCGGGGAGCTGTTTTTT. Protein sequence: CASLTFGGGELFF.

The chain links TRBV5-8 to TRBJ2-7, with TRBD1 as a possible D gene (7 bases). In germline, CDR1 is SGHTS, CDR2 YDEGEE. V shed 4 bases and J shed 4 bases, with 21 bases lying between them. The CDR3 runs to 16 residues. The chain's CDR3 is CASSPEWYRGGYEQYF. CDR3 sequence (DNA): TGTGCCAGCAGCCCGGAGTGGTACAGGGGAGGATACGAGCAGTACTTC.